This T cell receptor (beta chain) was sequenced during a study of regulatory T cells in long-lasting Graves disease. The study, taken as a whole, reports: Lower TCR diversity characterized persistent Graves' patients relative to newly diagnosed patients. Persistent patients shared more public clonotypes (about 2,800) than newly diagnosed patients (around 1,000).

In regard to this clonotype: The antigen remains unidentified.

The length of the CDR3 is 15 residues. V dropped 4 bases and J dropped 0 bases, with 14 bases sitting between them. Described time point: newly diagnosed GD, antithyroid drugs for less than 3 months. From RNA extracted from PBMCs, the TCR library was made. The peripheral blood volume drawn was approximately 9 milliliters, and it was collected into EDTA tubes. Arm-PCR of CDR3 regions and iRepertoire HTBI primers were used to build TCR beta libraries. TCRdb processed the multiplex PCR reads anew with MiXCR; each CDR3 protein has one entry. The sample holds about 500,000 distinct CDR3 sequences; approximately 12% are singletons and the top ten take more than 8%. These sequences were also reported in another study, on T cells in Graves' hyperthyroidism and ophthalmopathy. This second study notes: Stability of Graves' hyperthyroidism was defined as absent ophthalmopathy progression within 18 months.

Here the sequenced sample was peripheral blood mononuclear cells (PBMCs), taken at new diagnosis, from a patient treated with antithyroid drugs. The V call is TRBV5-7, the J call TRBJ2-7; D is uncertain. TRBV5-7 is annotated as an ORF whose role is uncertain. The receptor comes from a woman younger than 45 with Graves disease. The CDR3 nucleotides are TGTGCCAGCAGCCCAGACCCCTTAAGCTCCTACGAGCAGTACTTC. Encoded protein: CASSPDPLSSYEQYF.